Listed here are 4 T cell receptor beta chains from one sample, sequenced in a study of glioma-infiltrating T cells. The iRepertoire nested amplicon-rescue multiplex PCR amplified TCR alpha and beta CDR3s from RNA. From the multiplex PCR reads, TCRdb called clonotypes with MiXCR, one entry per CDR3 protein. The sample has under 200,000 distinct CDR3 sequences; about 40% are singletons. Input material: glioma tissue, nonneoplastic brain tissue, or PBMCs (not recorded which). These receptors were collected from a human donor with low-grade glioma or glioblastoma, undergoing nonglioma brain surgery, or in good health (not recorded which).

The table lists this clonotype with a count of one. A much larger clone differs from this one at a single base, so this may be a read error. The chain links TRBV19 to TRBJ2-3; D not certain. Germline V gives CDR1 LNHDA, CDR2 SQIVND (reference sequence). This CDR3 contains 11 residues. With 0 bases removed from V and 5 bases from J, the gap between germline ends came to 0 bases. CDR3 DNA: TGTGCCAGTAGTATAGAAGATACGCAGTATTTT. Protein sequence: CASSIEDTQYF. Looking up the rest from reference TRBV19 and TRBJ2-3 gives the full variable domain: DGGITQSPKYLFRKEGQNVTLSCEQNLNHDAMYWYRQDPGQGLRLIYYSQIVNDFQKGDIAEGYSVSREKKESFPLTVTSAQKNPTAFYLCASSIEDTQYFGPGTRLTVL.

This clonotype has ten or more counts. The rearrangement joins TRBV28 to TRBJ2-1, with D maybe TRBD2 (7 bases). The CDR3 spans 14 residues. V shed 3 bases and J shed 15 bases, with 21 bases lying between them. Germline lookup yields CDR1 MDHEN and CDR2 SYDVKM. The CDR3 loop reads CASSLSTTGRGMFF. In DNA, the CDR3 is TGTGCCAGCAGTTTGAGCACAACAGGGAGGGGGATGTTCTTC.

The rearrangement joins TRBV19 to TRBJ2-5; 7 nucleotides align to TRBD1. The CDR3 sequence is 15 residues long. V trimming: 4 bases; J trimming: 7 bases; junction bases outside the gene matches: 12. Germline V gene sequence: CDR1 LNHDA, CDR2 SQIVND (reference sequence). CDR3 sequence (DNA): TGTGCCAGTAGTACACGGGACAGCCATCGAGGGACCCAGTACTTC. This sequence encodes CASSTRDSHRGTQYF.

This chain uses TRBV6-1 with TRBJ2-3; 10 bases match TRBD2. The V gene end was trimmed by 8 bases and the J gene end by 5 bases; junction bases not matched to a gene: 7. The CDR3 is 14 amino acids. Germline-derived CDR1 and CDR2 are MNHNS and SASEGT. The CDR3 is CASRLAGEKDTQYF. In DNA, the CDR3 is TGTGCCAGCCGGCTAGCGGGAGAAAAAGATACGCAGTATTTT.